This TCR beta chain emerged from a study of T-cell memory formation after mild COVID-19. Study-level information: The study found TCR clusters largely donor specific.

This CDR3 spans 17 amino acids. CDR1 is LNHDA and CDR2 is SQIVND in the germline V gene (reference sequence). V dropped 3 bases and J dropped 5 bases, with 19 bases sitting between them. Study-wide points: CD4+ contracting clones were mainly CM and EM; CD8+ ones, EMRA. Clones shrinking from day 15 to 85 showed even CD4/CD8 mixes; later expanders tilted CD4+.

About this clonotype itself: Its antigen is unidentified.

Constant-segment-primed 5'RACE gave TCR alpha and TCR beta cDNA libraries with sample barcodes and UMIs. TCRdb fed the 5' RACE reads into MiXCR, producing one record per CDR3 protein. The top ten hold approximately 14% of the sample, which has about 140,000 distinct CDR3 sequences, about 14% seen once. The sample consisted of PBMCs or a T cell subset sorted from them (not recorded which). This sequence originates from an adult woman who had mild COVID-19 (a few samples of this study predate the infection). Cell type and time point are not known. The J gene is TRBJ2-2, the V gene TRBV19, with D perhaps TRBD2 (6 bases). The CDR3 DNA reads TGTGCCAGTAGTATTGAGGTCGGGAGTAAGTTTACCGGGGAGCTGTTTTTT. This gives the protein CASSIEVGSKFTGELFF.